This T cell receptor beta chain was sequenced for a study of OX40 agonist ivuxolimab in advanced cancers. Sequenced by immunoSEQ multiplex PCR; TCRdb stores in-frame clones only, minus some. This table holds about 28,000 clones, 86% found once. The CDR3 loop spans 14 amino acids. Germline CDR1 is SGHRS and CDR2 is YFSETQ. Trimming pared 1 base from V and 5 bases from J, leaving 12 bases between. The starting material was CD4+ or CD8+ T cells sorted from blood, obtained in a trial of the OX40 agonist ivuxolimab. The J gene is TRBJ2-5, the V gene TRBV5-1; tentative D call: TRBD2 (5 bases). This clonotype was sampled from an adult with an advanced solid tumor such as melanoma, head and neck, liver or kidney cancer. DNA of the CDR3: TGCGCCAGCAGCTTGTGGTCTAGCTCGGAGACCCAGTACTTC. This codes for CASSLWSSSETQYF.